This TCR beta chain was identified during a study of T cells in Graves' hyperthyroidism and ophthalmopathy. Study context: Staff took peripheral blood when the initial diagnosis was made, before any treatment began.

V was shortened by 0 bases and J by 0 bases, with 7 bases between the two germline ends. Germline lookup yields CDR1 SGDLS and CDR2 YYNGEE. This CDR3 is built from 15 residues. TCR beta CDR3 sequences were amplified from RNA transcripts. HTBI primers were employed in a first-round RT-PCR of the TCR CDR3. Via MiXCR, TCRdb re-called the multiplex PCR reads, giving one row per CDR3 protein. The data show some 300,000 distinct CDR3 sequences, roughly 15% seen once. The V and J genes are TRBV9 and TRBJ1-3, with D unclear. Input material: blood. This clonotype was sampled from a woman in her forties with Graves' hyperthyroidism. The CDR3 loop is CASSVALSSGNTIYF. CDR3 DNA sequence: TGTGCCAGCAGCGTAGCACTCTCCTCTGGAAACACCATATATTTT.